The 25 T cell receptor beta chains presented below share a single source sample, sequenced in a study of blood T cell repertoires in COVID-19. Generated by immunoSEQ multiplex PCR, the TCRdb table keeps only in-frame clones and is missing some. The sample has 10,000 to 15,000 clones, 75% to 85% seen once. The specimen sequenced was peripheral blood. These receptors were obtained from a man aged 40-50 years with active or convalescent COVID-19.

This chain's CDR3 is CASSVSGKETQYF. CDR3 DNA sequence: TGTGCCAGCAGCGTATCCGGGAAAGAGACCCAGTACTTC. The chain is built from TRBV9 and TRBJ2-5; D perhaps matches TRBD2 (5 bases). CDR3 size: 13 residues. Deletions cut 1 base from V and 3 bases from J, with 7 bases between. CDR1 is SGDLS, CDR2 YYNGEE, per germline.

V and J are TRBV7-8 and TRBJ2-2; TRBD2 agrees at 9 bases. Unmatched junction bases numbered 8, after V lost 5 bases and J lost 7 bases. The germline CDR1 and CDR2 sequences are SGHVS and FQNEAQ. This CDR3 has 15 amino acids. CDR3 residues: CASSVTAGGGGELFF. CDR3 nucleotides: TGTGCCAGCAGCGTAACGGCGGGAGGGGGCGGGGAGCTGTTTTTT.

DNA of the CDR3: TGTGCCAGTACCTGGATCGGGACAGCGAACACCGGGGAGCTGTTTTTT. Translation: CASTWIGTANTGELFF. The chain couples TRBV19 to TRBJ2-2; TRBD1 matches at 7 bases. CDR1 LNHDA and CDR2 SQIVND come from the germline V gene (reference sequence). CDR3 size: 16 residues. J was trimmed by 0 bases and V by 7 bases; bases with no gene match: 8.

V gene TRBV19 combines with J gene TRBJ1-1; 9 bases match TRBD1. From germline, CDR1 is LNHDA and CDR2 SQIVND (reference sequence). This CDR3 contains 15 residues. J lost 6 bases, V lost 5 bases, and 10 bases had no gene match. CDR3 region: CASSAQQGAGSEAFF. The CDR3 nucleotides read TGTGCCAGTAGTGCCCAACAGGGGGCAGGATCTGAAGCTTTCTTT.

This clone has just one count. The CDR3 sequence: CASSPVRQGGYTF. As DNA, the CDR3 is TGTGCCAGCAGCCCCGTCAGACAGGGCGGCTACACCTTC. The chain has TRBV3-1 (or the pseudogene TRBV3-2) and TRBJ1-2, with 7 bases that match TRBD1. Trimming at V came to 4 bases and at J to 8 bases, leaving 7 bases not matched to a gene. CDR3 length equals 13 residues. Germline V lookup: CDR1 LGHDT, CDR2 YNNKEL (reference sequence).

The rearrangement uses TRBV18 and TRBJ2-5; the match to TRBD1 covers 7 bases. The germline V gene encodes CDR1 KGHSH and CDR2 LQKENI. The CDR3 runs to 13 residues. V shed 4 bases and J 5 bases; nucleotides not matched to a gene: 4. The DNA for the CDR3 is TGTGCCAGCTCACGTGGGACAGCGGAGACCCAGTACTTC. This translates into CASSRGTAETQYF.

V usage is TRBV4-1 and J usage is TRBJ1-1, with TRBD1 as a possible D gene (5 bases). The CDR3 runs to 13 residues. V gave up 6 bases and J gave up 1 base, with 9 bases separating them. Germline CDR1 is MGHRA and CDR2 is YSYEKL. The CDR3 coding sequence is TGCGCCAGCAGGAGACAGCCGAACACTGAAGCTTTCTTT. Its protein is CASRRQPNTEAFF.

The chain recombines TRBV12-3 or TRBV12-4 with TRBJ1-1; D might be TRBD1 (5 bases). The V end lost 7 bases, the J end lost 6 bases, and 12 bases lay between the germline ends. This CDR3 contains 12 residues. Here the CDR3 reads CASITGGAEAFF. The CDR3 nucleotides are TGTGCCAGCATCACGGGAGGGGCTGAAGCTTTCTTT.

The V call is TRBV29-1, the J call TRBJ1-1, with no clear D. Germline V gene data show CDR1 as SQVTM and CDR2 as ANQGSEA. V lost 5 bases, J lost 1 base, and 8 bases lay in between. The CDR3 covers 12 residues. The CDR3 is CSVQRRNTEAFF. As DNA, the CDR3 is TGCAGCGTTCAGAGGCGGAACACTGAAGCTTTCTTT.

The J gene is TRBJ2-2, the V gene TRBV5-1; 9 positions agree with TRBD1. Germline CDR1 reads SGHRS; CDR2 reads YFSETQ. CDR3 length: 16 amino acids. Unmatched junction bases numbered 5, after V lost 0 bases and J lost 5 bases. The CDR3: CASSLGQGVVTGELFF. The CDR3 nucleotides are TGCGCCAGCAGCTTGGGACAGGGGGTCGTTACCGGGGAGCTGTTTTTT.

The chain joins TRBV28 to TRBJ1-5; D might be TRBD1 (5 bases). Germline V gene lookup returns CDR1 MDHEN and CDR2 SYDVKM. The V end was cut by 2 bases, the J end by 0 bases, with 14 bases between. The CDR3 contains 17 residues. CDR3 nucleotide sequence: TGTGCCAGCAGTTTAATGTTAGGGGATTATAGCAATCAGCCCCAGCATTTT. It specifies CASSLMLGDYSNQPQHF.

J is TRBJ2-7 and V is TRBV9; 10 nucleotides agree with TRBD1. CDR1 is SGDLS, CDR2 YYNGEE, per germline. This CDR3 contains 14 residues. J was trimmed by 3 bases and V by 4 bases; bases with no gene match: 4. The CDR3 DNA sequence: TGTGCCAGCAGCCCGGGACAGGGGATCTACGAGCAGTACTTC. Encoded protein: CASSPGQGIYEQYF.

V usage is TRBV9 and J usage is TRBJ2-7, with 8 bases aligning to TRBD2. This CDR3 spans 15 amino acids. From germline, CDR1 is SGDLS and CDR2 YYNGEE. V lost 4 bases and J lost 2; bases outside the gene matches: 8. This CDR3 reads CASSPSTSGPYEQYF. Here the CDR3 DNA reads TGTGCCAGCAGCCCCAGCACTAGCGGTCCCTACGAGCAGTACTTC.

This rearrangement joins TRBV18 to TRBJ2-2; 7 positions match TRBD1. V trimming: 2 bases; J trimming: 0 bases; junction bases outside the gene matches: 3. The CDR3 extends over 16 amino acids. From germline, CDR1 is KGHSH and CDR2 LQKENI. CDR3 region: CASSPWDSANTGELFF. The CDR3 bases are TGTGCCAGCTCACCATGGGACAGCGCGAACACCGGGGAGCTGTTTTTT.

The gene calls are TRBV5-1 and TRBJ2-5; D is perhaps TRBD1 (6 bases). The V end lost 4 bases, the J end lost 2 bases, and 15 bases lay between the germline ends. The germline V gene encodes CDR1 SGHRS and CDR2 YFSETQ. The CDR3 covers 15 residues. The CDR3 bases are TGCGCCAGCAGCCCTGGGGCAGGGACACAAGAGACCCAGTACTTC. Amino acids: CASSPGAGTQETQYF.

The J gene is TRBJ2-1, the V gene TRBV24-1, with 12 bases that match TRBD2. Germline V CDR1 and CDR2: KGHDR, SFDVKD. The V and J ends lost 6 bases and 8 bases, in that order; junction bases with no gene match: 7. The CDR3 length is 15 residues. CDR3 region: CATSFSSGGGDEQFF. The CDR3 DNA sequence: TGTGCCACCAGTTTCTCTAGCGGGGGGGGCGATGAGCAGTTCTTC.

The table lists this clone with a few counts. The J gene is TRBJ2-7, the V gene TRBV9; D uncertain. Germline-derived CDR1 and CDR2 are SGDLS and YYNGEE. V was pared by 2 bases and J by 3 bases, with 12 bases between. This CDR3 has 14 residues. CDR3 region: CASSVSTRNYEQYF. Written as DNA, the CDR3 is TGTGCCAGCAGCGTCTCGACAAGGAACTACGAGCAGTACTTC.

This clone has only a few counts. This chain links TRBV18 with TRBJ2-7, with D maybe TRBD1 (6 bases). This CDR3 is built from 13 residues. V was cut by 0 bases and J by 6 bases, with 9 bases left in between. In germline, CDR1 is KGHSH, CDR2 LQKENI. The DNA for the CDR3 is TGTGCCAGCTCACCACCCGGGACATCCGAGCAGTACTTC. Protein: CASSPPGTSEQYF.

This clone was detected a few times. The rearrangement joins TRBV6-5 to TRBJ2-1; tentative D call: TRBD1 (6 bases). V lost 5 bases, J lost 0 bases, and 11 bases lay in between. The CDR3 has 15 residues. CDR1 and CDR2 (germline): MNHEY, SVGAGI. The CDR3 sequence is CASSKQGSSYNEQFF. CDR3 bases: TGTGCCAGCAGTAAACAGGGAAGCTCCTACAATGAGCAGTTCTTC.

The V gene is TRBV4-1, the J gene TRBJ2-3; TRBD2 agrees at 8 bases. Germline lookup yields CDR1 MGHRA and CDR2 YSYEKL. The CDR3 is 16 residues long. With V trimmed by 0 bases and J by 1 base, 3 bases remained unmatched. For the CDR3, the DNA is TGCGCCAGCAGCCAAGATCTACTAGCGGGCACAGATACGCAGTATTTT. This codes for CASSQDLLAGTDTQYF.

The chain recombines TRBV6-5 with TRBJ1-4; 9 bases are shared with TRBD1. After removal of 6 bases from V and 0 bases from J, the junction contained 2 bases not matched to a gene. CDR1 is MNHEY, CDR2 SVGAGI, per germline. The CDR3 length is 15 residues. The CDR3 sequence: CASRGQGSTNEKLFF. The CDR3 bases are TGTGCCAGCAGGGGACAGGGATCAACTAATGAAAAACTGTTTTTT.

The chain has TRBV7-9 and TRBJ2-5; maybe TRBD1 (6 bases). Trimming removed 1 base at V and 5 bases at J, with 17 bases between. Germline-derived CDR1 and CDR2 are SEHNR and FQNEAQ (reference sequence). The CDR3 is made up of 16 amino acids. The CDR3 DNA is TGTGCCAGCAGCTTAGGGGCTTCAGGGGTATGGGAGACCCAGTACTTC. Protein sequence: CASSLGASGVWETQYF.

The J gene is TRBJ1-1, the V gene TRBV29-1; a possible D gene is TRBD1 (6 bases). Germline-derived CDR1 and CDR2 are SQVTM and ANQGSEA. The CDR3 is 13 residues long. V was cut by 5 bases and J by 0 bases, with 10 bases left in between. The CDR3 bases are TGCAGCGTTTTACAGGGTATGAACACTGAAGCTTTCTTT. It encodes CSVLQGMNTEAFF.

The V gene is TRBV4-1, the J gene TRBJ2-7; TRBD1 matches at 9 bases. Germline V gene data show CDR1 as MGHRA and CDR2 as YSYEKL. Losses at the gene ends were 4 bases for V and 3 bases for J; bases not matched to a gene: 7. This CDR3 has 15 residues. This CDR3 is CASSPSRDRDYEQYF. The CDR3 bases are TGCGCCAGCAGCCCGTCCCGGGACAGGGACTACGAGCAGTACTTC.

V is TRBV10-3 and J is TRBJ2-3; possibly TRBD1 for D (6 bases). Looked up from germline, CDR1 is ENHRY and CDR2 is SYGVKD. Deletions cut 6 bases from V and 12 bases from J, with 13 bases between. This CDR3 is built from 11 residues. CDR3 bases: TGTGCCATCAGACGGGACACCGACCAGTATTTT. Its protein product is CAIRRDTDQYF.